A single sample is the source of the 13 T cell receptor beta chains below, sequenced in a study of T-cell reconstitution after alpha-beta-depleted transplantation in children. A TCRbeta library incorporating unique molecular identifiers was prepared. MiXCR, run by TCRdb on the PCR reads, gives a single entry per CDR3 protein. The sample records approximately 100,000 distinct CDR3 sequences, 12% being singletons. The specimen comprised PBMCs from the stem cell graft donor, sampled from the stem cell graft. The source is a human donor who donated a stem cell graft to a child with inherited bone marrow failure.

The CDR3 loop reads CASSLSGNEQYF. In DNA form, the CDR3 reads TGTGCCAGCAGTTTGTCCGGGAACGAGCAGTACTTC. The chain carries TRBV27 and TRBJ2-7, with D possibly being TRBD2 (5 bases). The V end lost 3 bases, the J end lost 5 bases, and 8 bases lay between the germline ends. The germline V gene has CDR1 MNHEY and CDR2 SMNVEV (reference sequence). The CDR3 has 12 residues.

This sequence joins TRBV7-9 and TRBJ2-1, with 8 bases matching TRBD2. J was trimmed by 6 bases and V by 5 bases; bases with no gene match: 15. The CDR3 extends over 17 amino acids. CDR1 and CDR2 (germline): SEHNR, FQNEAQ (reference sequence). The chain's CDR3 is CASSPSPGGPASNEQFF. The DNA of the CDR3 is TGTGCCAGCAGCCCTAGCCCGGGAGGGCCGGCATCCAATGAGCAGTTCTTC. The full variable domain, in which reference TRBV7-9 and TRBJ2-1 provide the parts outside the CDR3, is DTGVSQNPRHKITKRGQNVTFRCDPISEHNRLYWYRQTLGQGPEFLTYFQNEAQLEKSRLLSDRFSAERPKGSFSTLEIQRTEQGDSAMYLCASSPSPGGPASNEQFFGPGTRLTVL.

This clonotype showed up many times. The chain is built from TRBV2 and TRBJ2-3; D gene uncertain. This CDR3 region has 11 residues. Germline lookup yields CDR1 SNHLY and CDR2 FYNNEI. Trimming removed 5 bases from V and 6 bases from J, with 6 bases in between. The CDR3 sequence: CASSTKDTQYF. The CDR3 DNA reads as TGTGCCAGCAGTACCAAGGATACGCAGTATTTT.

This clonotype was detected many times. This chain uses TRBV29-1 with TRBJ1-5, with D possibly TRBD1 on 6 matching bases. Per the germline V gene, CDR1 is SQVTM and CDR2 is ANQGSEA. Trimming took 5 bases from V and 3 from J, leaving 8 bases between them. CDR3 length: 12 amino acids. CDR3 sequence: CSVWTVNQPQHF. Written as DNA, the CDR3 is TGCAGCGTTTGGACAGTCAATCAGCCCCAGCATTTT.

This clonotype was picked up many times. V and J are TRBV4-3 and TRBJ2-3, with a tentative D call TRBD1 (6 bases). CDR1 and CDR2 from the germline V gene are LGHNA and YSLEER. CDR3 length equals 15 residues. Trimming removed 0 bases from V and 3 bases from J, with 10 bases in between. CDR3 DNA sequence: TGCGCCAGCAGCCAAGATGGGGGCCAGACAGATACGCAGTATTTT. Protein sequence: CASSQDGGQTDTQYF.

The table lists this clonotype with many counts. CDR3 bases: TGTGCCACCGACTACCTTAACAACAATGAGCAGTTCTTC. Translated, it gives CATDYLNNNEQFF. The V gene is TRBV6-9, the J gene TRBJ2-1, with a tentative D call TRBD2 (5 bases). V was clipped by 10 bases and J by 5 bases, with 15 bases between them. CDR1 is MNHGY and CDR2 is SVAAGI in the germline V gene. The CDR3 runs to 13 residues.

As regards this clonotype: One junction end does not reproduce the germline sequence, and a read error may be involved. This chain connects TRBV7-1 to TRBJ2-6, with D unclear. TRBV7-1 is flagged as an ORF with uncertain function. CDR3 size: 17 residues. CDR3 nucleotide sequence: TGTGCCAGCGGCTCCGGGCAATTCTGCTCTGGGGCCAACGTCCTGACTTTC. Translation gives CASGSGQFCSGANVLTF.

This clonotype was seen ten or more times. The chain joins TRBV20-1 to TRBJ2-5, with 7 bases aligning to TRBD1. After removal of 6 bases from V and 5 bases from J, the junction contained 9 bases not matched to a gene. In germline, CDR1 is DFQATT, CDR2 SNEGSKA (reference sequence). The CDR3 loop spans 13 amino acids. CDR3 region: CSAAKGAAETQYF. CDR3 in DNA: TGCAGTGCGGCAAAGGGGGCGGCGGAGACCCAGTACTTC.

CDR3 amino acids: CAFSFGSGGAQPYNEQFF. CDR3 sequence (DNA): TGTGCCTTCAGTTTTGGGAGCGGGGGGGCTCAACCCTACAATGAGCAGTTCTTC. The chain is built from TRBV12-3 or TRBV12-4 and TRBJ2-1; 10 bases align to TRBD2. The CDR3 contains 18 residues. Trimming took 11 bases from V and 2 from J; bases not matched to a gene: 18.

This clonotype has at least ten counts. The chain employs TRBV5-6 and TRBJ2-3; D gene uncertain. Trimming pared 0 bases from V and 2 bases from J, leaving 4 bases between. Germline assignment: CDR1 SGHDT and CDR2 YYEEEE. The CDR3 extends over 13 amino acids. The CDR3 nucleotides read TGTGCCAGCAGCTTGGAGTCCACAGATACGCAGTATTTT. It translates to CASSLESTDTQYF.

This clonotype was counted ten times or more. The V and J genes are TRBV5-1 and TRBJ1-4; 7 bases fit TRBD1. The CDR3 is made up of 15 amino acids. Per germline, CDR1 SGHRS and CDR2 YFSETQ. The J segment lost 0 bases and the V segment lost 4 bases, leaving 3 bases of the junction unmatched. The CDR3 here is CASSPRGATNEKLFF. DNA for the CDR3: TGCGCCAGCAGCCCCAGGGGGGCAACTAATGAAAAACTGTTTTTT.

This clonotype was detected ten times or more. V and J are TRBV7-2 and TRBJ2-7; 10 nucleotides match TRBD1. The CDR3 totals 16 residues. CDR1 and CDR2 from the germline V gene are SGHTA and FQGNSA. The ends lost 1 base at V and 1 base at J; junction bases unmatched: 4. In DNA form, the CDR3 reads TGTGCCAGCAGCTTAGGAGGACAGGGGGTGTCCTACGAGCAGTACTTC. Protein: CASSLGGQGVSYEQYF.

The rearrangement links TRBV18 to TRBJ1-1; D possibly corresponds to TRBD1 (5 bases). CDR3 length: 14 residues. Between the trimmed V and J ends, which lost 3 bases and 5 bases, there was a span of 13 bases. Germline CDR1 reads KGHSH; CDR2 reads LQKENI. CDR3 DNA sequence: TGTGCCAGCTCACCTCAGGGAGGAGGAACTGAAGCTTTCTTT. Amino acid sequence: CASSPQGGGTEAFF.